These 20 T cell receptor beta chains came from one sample sequenced in a study of blood T cell repertoires in COVID-19. The assay was immunoSEQ multiplex PCR, and TCRdb's table has in-frame clones only and misses some. The sample contains fewer than 300,000 clones, under 90% of which appear only once. Sequencing used peripheral blood. Every receptor here comes from a woman between 50 and 59 years old who had recovered from COVID-19.

V and J are TRBV27 and TRBJ2-3; D not resolved. V lost 5 bases to trimming and J lost 5 bases, with 14 bases between them. Germline V gene data show CDR1 as MNHEY and CDR2 as SMNVEV (reference sequence). This CDR3 region has 14 residues. Here the CDR3 DNA reads TGTGCCAGCAGTGTCGGAGTTTTAGGAGATACGCAGTATTTT. Protein product: CASSVGVLGDTQYF.

This sequence joins TRBV30 and TRBJ1-1, with a tentative D call TRBD1 (5 bases). Germline V gives CDR1 GTSNPN, CDR2 SVGIG (reference sequence). The CDR3 runs 12 residues. V was trimmed by 0 bases and J by 7 bases, leaving 9 bases between them. The CDR3 spells CAWSVRTYEAFF. Written as DNA, the CDR3 is TGTGCCTGGAGTGTTAGGACATATGAAGCTTTCTTT.

This clone came up once. The gene calls are TRBV5-4 and TRBJ2-3; a possible D gene is TRBD2 (5 bases). Trimming shortened V by 10 bases and J by 5 bases, and 17 bases separated the two germline ends. The CDR3 is 13 residues long. From germline, CDR1 is SGHNT and CDR2 YYREEE (reference sequence). CDR3 sequence reads: CAVKGEWGDTQYF. CDR3 bases: TGTGCCGTTAAGGGAGAGTGGGGAGATACGCAGTATTTT.

The gene calls are TRBV12-3 or TRBV12-4 and TRBJ2-5; D is possibly TRBD1 (6 bases). V lost 6 bases, J lost 4 bases, and 12 bases lay in between. The CDR3 sequence is 13 residues long. DNA of the CDR3: TGTGCCAGCAGGGTGGACAGCCGAGAGACCCAGTACTTC. This encodes CASRVDSRETQYF.

V and J are TRBV7-2 and TRBJ1-2, with D possibly being TRBD1 (5 bases). Germline V gene data show CDR1 as SGHTA and CDR2 as FQGNSA. Trimming removed 5 bases at V and 0 bases at J, with 13 bases between. The CDR3 spans 15 residues. CDR3 region: CASSPIGVANYGYTF. CDR3 coding DNA: TGTGCCAGCAGCCCCATAGGGGTCGCTAACTATGGCTACACCTTC.

This chain links TRBV24-1 with TRBJ2-2; the D is unclear. This CDR3 region has 15 residues. V lost 1 base and J lost 1, with 6 bases in between. Germline V gene lookup returns CDR1 KGHDR and CDR2 SFDVKD. The CDR3 sequence: CATSDFYGNTGELFF. For the CDR3, the DNA is TGTGCCACCAGTGATTTTTACGGGAACACCGGGGAGCTGTTTTTT.

The genes are TRBV29-1 and TRBJ2-3, with D uncertain. From germline, CDR1 is SQVTM and CDR2 ANQGSEA. The CDR3 runs to 12 residues. V gave up 6 bases and J gave up 2 bases, with 9 bases separating them. The CDR3 DNA is TGCAGCGTGAGAACCTACACAGATACGCAGTATTTT. Translating gives CSVRTYTDTQYF.

This clone has a handful of counts. This rearrangement joins TRBV25-1 to TRBJ1-1; 7 bases align to TRBD1. Germline V gene data show CDR1 as MGHDK and CDR2 as SYGVNS. The CDR3 consists of 14 residues. V lost 2 bases to trimming and J lost 2 bases; unmatched junction nucleotides: 2. In nucleotides, the CDR3 is TGTGCCAGCAGTGAACAGGGGGGAAACACTGAAGCTTTCTTT. This codes for CASSEQGGNTEAFF.

The chain carries TRBV5-8 and TRBJ1-5; 9 nucleotides match TRBD1. V lost 6 bases to trimming and J lost 0 bases; unmatched junction nucleotides: 13. Germline lookup yields CDR1 SGHTS and CDR2 YDEGEE. This CDR3 comprises 18 residues. CDR3 region: CASNWLGTGIYSNQPQHF. Written as DNA, the CDR3 is TGTGCCAGCAATTGGTTGGGGACAGGGATCTATAGCAATCAGCCCCAGCATTTT.

The chain has TRBV6-4 and TRBJ2-7; 8 bases map to TRBD1. Germline V lookup: CDR1 MRHNA, CDR2 SNTAGT. This CDR3 is 18 amino acids long. V was clipped by 1 base and J by 6 bases; unmatched bases: 17. For the CDR3, the DNA is TGTGCCAGCAGTGACTTAGTCCAACCCAAAACCAGGGGGCGCGAGCAGTACTTC. Translating gives CASSDLVQPKTRGREQYF.

The rearrangement uses TRBV9 and TRBJ2-2, with 7 nucleotides matching TRBD2. The CDR3 spans 16 residues. Trimming cost V 4 bases and J 5 bases; bases outside gene matches: 11. Germline V CDR1 and CDR2: SGDLS, YYNGEE. CDR3 DNA sequence: TGTGCCAGCAGCCGGACTATGGGGGAGGGGACCGGGGAGCTGTTTTTT. Translating gives CASSRTMGEGTGELFF. The full variable domain, in which reference TRBV9 and TRBJ2-2 provide the parts outside the CDR3, is DSGVTQTPKHLITATGQRVTLRCSPRSGDLSVYWYQQSLDQGLQFLIQYYNGEERAKGNILERFSAQQFPDLHSELNLSSLELGDSALYFCASSRTMGEGTGELFFGEGSRLTVL.

The chain has TRBV19 and TRBJ1-2; TRBD1 matches at 7 bases. Trimming took 7 bases from V and 5 from J; bases not matched to a gene: 10. Germline loops: CDR1 LNHDA, CDR2 SQIVND (reference sequence). CDR3 length: 14 residues. CDR3 nucleotide sequence: TGTGCCAGTACAGACACAGGGGACCGATATGGCTACACCTTC. The encoded protein is CASTDTGDRYGYTF.

The genes are TRBV2 and TRBJ1-4; D gene uncertain. Germline-derived CDR1 and CDR2 are SNHLY and FYNNEI. V was clipped by 3 bases and J by 8 bases, with 16 bases between them. The length of the CDR3 is 15 residues. The CDR3 bases are TGTGCCAGCAGTGATGGAGAGGAGTTTAGCGAAAAACTGTTTTTT. As protein: CASSDGEEFSEKLFF.

The gene calls are TRBV18 and TRBJ2-1; 11 positions match TRBD2. The germline gives CDR1 KGHSH, CDR2 LQKENI. The CDR3 is made up of 20 amino acids. The junction had 14 bases not matched to a gene; V was cut back by 2 bases and J by 2 bases. CDR3 DNA: TGTGCCAGCTCACCAGCTAGCGGGGGGACAAAACCGTCCGCCTACAATGAGCAGTTCTTC. It specifies CASSPASGGTKPSAYNEQFF.

This clone was seen just once. The V and J genes are TRBV5-1 and TRBJ2-1; 9 bases match TRBD1. Germline V CDR1 and CDR2: SGHRS, YFSETQ. The length of the CDR3 is 16 residues. V trimming: 2 bases; J trimming: 4 bases; junction bases outside the gene matches: 7. CDR3 in DNA: TGCGCCAGCAGCTTAGGTCAGGACAGGGGATACAATGAGCAGTTCTTC. As protein: CASSLGQDRGYNEQFF.

The chain uses TRBV7-8 and TRBJ2-3; 9 bases align to TRBD2. Looked up from germline, CDR1 is SGHVS and CDR2 is FQNEAQ. The length of the CDR3 is 15 residues. J gave up 1 base and V 2 bases, and 1 base lay outside the gene matches. The CDR3 is CASSLIAGGTDTQYF. The DNA of the CDR3 is TGTGCCAGCAGCTTAATAGCGGGGGGCACAGATACGCAGTATTTT. Supplemented by reference TRBV7-8 and TRBJ2-3, the full variable domain reads GAGVSQSPRYKVAKRGQDVALRCDPISGHVSLFWYQQALGQGPEFLTYFQNEAQLDKSGLPSDRFFAERPEGSVSTLKIQRTQQEDSAVYLCASSLIAGGTDTQYFGPGTRLTVL.

The chain links TRBV28 to TRBJ2-5; D may be TRBD1 (6 bases). In germline, CDR1 is MDHEN, CDR2 SYDVKM. V lost 4 bases, J lost 3 bases, and 15 bases lay in between. The CDR3 extends over 15 amino acids. The DNA of the CDR3 is TGTGCCAGCAGTTCTCCAGGGGCAGGGAAAGAGACCCAGTACTTC. It is translated as CASSSPGAGKETQYF. Based on the CDR3 plus reference TRBV28 and TRBJ2-5, the full variable domain is DVKVTQSSRYLVKRTGEKVFLECVQDMDHENMFWYRQDPGLGLRLIYFSYDVKMKEKGDIPEGYSVSREKKERFSLILESASTNQTSMYLCASSSPGAGKETQYFGPGTRLLVL.

This sequence joins TRBV5-8 and TRBJ1-2; possible D gene TRBD1, 5 bases. The V end lost 4 bases, the J end lost 7 bases, and 11 bases lay between the germline ends. The CDR3 has 12 residues. The germline V gene has CDR1 SGHTS and CDR2 YDEGEE. Written as DNA, the CDR3 is TGTGCCAGCAGCCTCCGGAGGGGTGGCTACACCTTC. Amino acid sequence: CASSLRRGGYTF.

This clone was seen a handful of times. The chain has TRBV12-5 and TRBJ2-2, with unresolved D. The CDR3 is 16 amino acids. CDR1 and CDR2 (germline): LGHNT, FRNRAP. The V gene lost 1 base and the J gene lost 3 bases, with 12 bases spanning the gap. CDR3 DNA: TGTGCTAGTGGTTTGGGAGGTTCCCAGTACACCGGGGAGCTGTTTTTT. As protein: CASGLGGSQYTGELFF.

V is TRBV28 and J is TRBJ2-3; 11 bases fit TRBD2. The CDR3 has 16 residues. The V segment lost 7 bases and the J segment 4 bases; nucleotides outside the gene matches: 10. CDR1 is MDHEN, CDR2 SYDVKM, per germline. CDR3 nucleotide sequence: TGTGCCAGCAACCCAGTAGCGGGGGGGCGCTCAGATACGCAGTATTTT. It specifies CASNPVAGGRSDTQYF.